Below, 7 T cell receptor beta chains from the same sample are listed, as sequenced in a study of graft-versus-host responses after intestinal transplantation. No antigen has been assigned to these receptors. Only in-frame clones appear in the TCRdb table, and some are missing; sequencing was by immunoSEQ multiplex PCR. Found here are tens of thousands of clones, about 94% of them singletons; the top ten hold roughly 0.2%. The sequencing here drew on unstimulated CD4+ T cells sorted from spleen or lymph node cells, taken before transplant. The receptors here all came from a human donor who was the organ donor for an intestinal transplant.

The gene calls are TRBV10-3 and TRBJ1-1, with D uncertain. Germline V gene lookup returns CDR1 ENHRY and CDR2 SYGVKD. Trimming cost V 1 base and J 6 bases, with 3 bases left between them. The CDR3 contains 11 residues. The CDR3 sequence is CAISELAEAFF. The CDR3 DNA follows: TGTGCCATCAGTGAGTTGGCTGAAGCTTTCTTT.

J is TRBJ1-1 and V is TRBV18, with D uncertain. Trimming removed 6 bases from V and 0 bases from J, with 20 bases in between. The CDR3 spans 17 residues. The germline CDR1 and CDR2 sequences are KGHSH and LQKENI. CDR3: CASSTKMPGNMNTEAFF. In nucleotides, the CDR3 is TGTGCCAGCTCTACAAAAATGCCGGGAAACATGAACACTGAAGCTTTCTTT.

The chain uses TRBV11-1 and TRBJ2-7; D is unresolved. The CDR3 runs 12 residues. The germline V and J ends were trimmed by 2 bases and 2 bases, with 4 bases remaining between them. The germline V gene has CDR1 SGHAT and CDR2 FQDESV (reference sequence). As DNA, the CDR3 is TGTGCCAGCAGCTTACGGCCCTACGAGCAGTACTTC. Translated: CASSLRPYEQYF.

J is TRBJ2-1 and V is TRBV11-1; 8 positions agree with TRBD2. There are 13 residues in the CDR3. V lost 6 bases, J lost 11 bases, and 9 bases stayed unmatched. Germline CDR1 reads SGHAT; CDR2 reads FQDESV (reference sequence). CDR3 protein: CASSREGVQQQFF. The CDR3, as DNA: TGTGCCAGCAGTCGGGAGGGGGTCCAGCAGCAGTTCTTC.

The rearrangement uses TRBV7-9 and TRBJ2-5, with D unresolved. In germline, CDR1 is SEHNR, CDR2 FQNEAQ (reference sequence). The V end lost 1 base, the J end lost 5 bases, and 5 bases lay between the germline ends. This CDR3 region has 12 residues. In DNA, the CDR3 is TGTGCCAGCAGCTTAGACTGGGAGACCCAGTACTTC. It codes for CASSLDWETQYF.

V and J are TRBV18 and TRBJ2-3; 8 nucleotides line up with TRBD1. V gave up 3 bases and J gave up 8 bases; unmatched junction bases: 13. Germline V gene lookup returns CDR1 KGHSH and CDR2 LQKENI. The CDR3 extends over 16 amino acids. CDR3 residues: CASSPRQGIEGVTQYF. The DNA for the CDR3 is TGTGCCAGCTCACCCCGACAGGGGATAGAGGGAGTTACGCAGTATTTT. The entire variable domain, with the rest obtained from reference TRBV18 and TRBJ2-3, is as follows: NAGVMQNPRHLVRRRGQEARLRCSPMKGHSHVYWYRQLPEEGLKFMVYLQKENIIDESGMPKERFSAEFPKEGPSILRIQQVVRGDSAAYFCASSPRQGIEGVTQYFGPGTRLTVL.

The rearrangement uses TRBV6-5 and TRBJ2-3; tentative D call: TRBD2 (6 bases). This CDR3 spans 15 amino acids. The V and J ends lost 8 bases and 0 bases respectively, with 15 bases between them. The V gene's germline CDR1 is MNHEY and CDR2 SVGAGI. The CDR3 sequence is CASRPFGRSTDTQYF. The CDR3 DNA reads as TGTGCCAGCCGTCCATTCGGGAGAAGCACAGATACGCAGTATTTT.